The TCR beta chain described here comes from a study of blood T cell repertoires in COVID-19. The overall study: Acute and convalescent COVID-19 specimens originated in the United States, Italy and Spain.

Clones were read by immunoSEQ multiplex PCR, and TCRdb kept only the in-frame ones, dropping some. The sample carries around 230,000 clones, approximately 86% recorded once. Grouping used clinical history reported by participants in a survey and questionnaire. The sample taken for sequencing was PBMCs or T cells enriched from blood (not recorded which). The clonotype comes from a woman aged 40 to 50 with acute COVID-19.

Here the CDR3 reads CASGLVLGLTNNQPQHF. The CDR3 DNA is TGTGCTAGTGGTTTGGTGCTAGGACTGACTAACAATCAGCCCCAGCATTTT. The rearrangement links TRBV12-5 to TRBJ1-5; D is unresolved. The CDR3 has 17 amino acids. The V end lost 0 bases, the J end lost 3 bases, and 15 bases lay between the germline ends. Germline V gene lookup returns CDR1 LGHNT and CDR2 FRNRAP.